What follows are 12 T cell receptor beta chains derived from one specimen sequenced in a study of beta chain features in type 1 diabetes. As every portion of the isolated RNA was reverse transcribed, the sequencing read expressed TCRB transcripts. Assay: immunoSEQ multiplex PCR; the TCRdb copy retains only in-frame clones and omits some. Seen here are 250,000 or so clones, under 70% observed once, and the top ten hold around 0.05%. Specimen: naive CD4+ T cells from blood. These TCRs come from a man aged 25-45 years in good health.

The CDR3 region is CASSQTPDTQYF. Written as DNA, the CDR3 is TGTGCCAGCAGCCAGACACCAGATACGCAGTATTTT. This chain joins TRBV14 and TRBJ2-3; D is unresolved. This CDR3 has 12 residues. The germline gives CDR1 SGHDN, CDR2 FVKESK. V lost 3 bases and J lost 4, with 5 bases in between. Full variable domain (outside the CDR3, taken from reference TRBV14 and TRBJ2-3): EAGVTQFPSHSVIEKGQTVTLRCDPISGHDNLYWYRRVMGKEIKFLLHFVKESKQDESGMPNNRFLAERTGGTYSTLKVQPAELEDSGVYFCASSQTPDTQYFGPGTRLTVL.

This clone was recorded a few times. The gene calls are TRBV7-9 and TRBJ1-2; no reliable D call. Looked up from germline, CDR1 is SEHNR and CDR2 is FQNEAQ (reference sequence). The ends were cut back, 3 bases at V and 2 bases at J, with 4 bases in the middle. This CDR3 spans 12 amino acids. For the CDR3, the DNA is TGTGCCAGCAGCTTTTCCAACTATGGCTACACCTTC. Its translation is CASSFSNYGYTF.

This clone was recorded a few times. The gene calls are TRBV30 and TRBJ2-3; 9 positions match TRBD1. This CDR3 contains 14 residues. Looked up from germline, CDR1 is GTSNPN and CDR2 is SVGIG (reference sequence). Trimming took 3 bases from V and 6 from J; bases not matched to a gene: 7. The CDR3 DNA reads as TGTGCCTGGAGCGGGACAGGGTGGGCCGATACGCAGTATTTT. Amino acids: CAWSGTGWADTQYF.

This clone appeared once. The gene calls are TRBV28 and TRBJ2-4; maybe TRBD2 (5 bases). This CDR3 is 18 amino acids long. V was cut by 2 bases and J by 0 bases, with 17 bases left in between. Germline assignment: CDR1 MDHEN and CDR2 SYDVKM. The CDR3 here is CASSLGSVGSLAKNIQYF. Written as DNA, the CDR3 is TGTGCCAGCAGTTTAGGATCAGTAGGGAGCCTAGCCAAAAACATTCAGTACTTC.

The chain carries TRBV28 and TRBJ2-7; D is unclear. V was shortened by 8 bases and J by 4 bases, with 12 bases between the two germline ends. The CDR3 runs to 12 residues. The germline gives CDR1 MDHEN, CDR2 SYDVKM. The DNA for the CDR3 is TGTGCCAGCGTTGGGCTTTGGTACGAGCAGTACTTC. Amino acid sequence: CASVGLWYEQYF.

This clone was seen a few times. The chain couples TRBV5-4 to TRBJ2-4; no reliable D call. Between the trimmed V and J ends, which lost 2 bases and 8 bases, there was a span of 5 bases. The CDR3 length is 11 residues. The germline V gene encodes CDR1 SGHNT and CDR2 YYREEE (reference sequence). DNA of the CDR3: TGTGCCAGCAGCTTAAAGGACATTCAGTACTTC. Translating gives CASSLKDIQYF.

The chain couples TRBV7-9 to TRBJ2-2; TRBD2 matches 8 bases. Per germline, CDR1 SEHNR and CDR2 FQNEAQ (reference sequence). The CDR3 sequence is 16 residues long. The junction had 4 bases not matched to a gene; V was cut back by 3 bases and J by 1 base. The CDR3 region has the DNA TGTGCCAGCAGCTTTCGTAGCGGGATGAACACCGGGGAGCTGTTTTTT. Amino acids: CASSFRSGMNTGELFF.

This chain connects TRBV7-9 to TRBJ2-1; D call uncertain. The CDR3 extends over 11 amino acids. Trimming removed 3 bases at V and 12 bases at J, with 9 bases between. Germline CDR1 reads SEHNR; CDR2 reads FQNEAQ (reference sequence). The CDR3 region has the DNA TGTGCCAGCAGCTTGAATATCGGGCAGTTCTTC. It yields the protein CASSLNIGQFF.

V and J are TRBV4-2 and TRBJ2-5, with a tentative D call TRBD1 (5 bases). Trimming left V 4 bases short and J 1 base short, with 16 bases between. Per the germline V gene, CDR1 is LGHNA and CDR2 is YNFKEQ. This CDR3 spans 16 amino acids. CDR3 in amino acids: CASSPSSLGVQETQYF. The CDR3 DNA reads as TGTGCCAGCAGCCCCTCGAGTTTAGGGGTCCAAGAGACCCAGTACTTC.

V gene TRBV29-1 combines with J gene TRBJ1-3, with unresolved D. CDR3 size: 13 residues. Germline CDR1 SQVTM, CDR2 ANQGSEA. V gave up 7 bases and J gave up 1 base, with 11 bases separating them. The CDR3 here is CSARRDSGNTIYF. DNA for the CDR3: TGCAGCGCTAGGAGGGATTCTGGAAACACCATATATTTT.

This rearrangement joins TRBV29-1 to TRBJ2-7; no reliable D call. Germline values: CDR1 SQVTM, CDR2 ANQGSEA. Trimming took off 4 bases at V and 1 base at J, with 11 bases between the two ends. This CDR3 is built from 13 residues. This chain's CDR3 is CSVGSGFSYEQYF. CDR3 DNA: TGCAGCGTTGGATCGGGCTTTTCCTACGAGCAGTACTTC.

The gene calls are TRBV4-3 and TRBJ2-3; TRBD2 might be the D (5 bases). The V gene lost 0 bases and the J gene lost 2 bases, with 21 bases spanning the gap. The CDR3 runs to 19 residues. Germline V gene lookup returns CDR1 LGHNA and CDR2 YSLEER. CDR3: CASSQDSGLAAQPTDTQYF. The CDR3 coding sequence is TGCGCCAGCAGCCAAGATTCGGGCCTAGCAGCACAACCCACAGATACGCAGTATTTT.